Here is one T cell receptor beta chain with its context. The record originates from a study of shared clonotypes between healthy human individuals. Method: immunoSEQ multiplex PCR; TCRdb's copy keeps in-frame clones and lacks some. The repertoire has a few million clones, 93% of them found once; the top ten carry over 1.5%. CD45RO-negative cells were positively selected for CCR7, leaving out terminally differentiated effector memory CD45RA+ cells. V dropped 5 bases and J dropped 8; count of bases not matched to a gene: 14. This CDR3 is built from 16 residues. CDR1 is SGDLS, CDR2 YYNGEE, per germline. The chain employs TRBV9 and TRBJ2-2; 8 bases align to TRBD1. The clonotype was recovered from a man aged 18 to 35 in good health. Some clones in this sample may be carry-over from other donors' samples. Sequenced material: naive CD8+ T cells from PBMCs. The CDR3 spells CASSGRDRGVVGELFF. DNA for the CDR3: TGTGCCAGCAGTGGTCGAGACAGGGGAGTAGTAGGGGAGCTGTTTTTT.